This T cell receptor (beta chain) was found in a study of shared clonotypes between healthy human individuals. Study information: CD4 naive cells filled three plates per donor, CD4 memory three, CD8 naive two and CD8 memory one.

This CDR3 has 13 amino acids. Germline V gene lookup returns CDR1 SGHRS and CDR2 YFSETQ. Between the trimmed V and J ends, which lost 4 bases and 7 bases, there was a span of 11 bases. Study-wide points: Around 5% was the fraction of naive CD4 clonotypes found shared across four donors.

Concerning this clone: Its cognate antigen is unknown. This sample also contains other DNA sequences that code for the same CDR3.

Produced via immunoSEQ multiplex PCR; TCRdb's table is partial and in-frame only. This repertoire shows some 2,000,000 clones, approximately 95% found once; its top ten account for approximately 0.13%. Sequences were obtained from naive CD4+ T cells sorted from blood. Subset of the sample: CD45RA+ positively selected. The receptor was derived from a man aged 18-30 years in good health. V is TRBV5-1 and J is TRBJ1-4, with D possibly being TRBD1 (5 bases). This CDR3 is CASSPQGGEKLFF. The CDR3 bases are TGCGCCAGCAGCCCCCAGGGTGGTGAAAAACTGTTTTTT.